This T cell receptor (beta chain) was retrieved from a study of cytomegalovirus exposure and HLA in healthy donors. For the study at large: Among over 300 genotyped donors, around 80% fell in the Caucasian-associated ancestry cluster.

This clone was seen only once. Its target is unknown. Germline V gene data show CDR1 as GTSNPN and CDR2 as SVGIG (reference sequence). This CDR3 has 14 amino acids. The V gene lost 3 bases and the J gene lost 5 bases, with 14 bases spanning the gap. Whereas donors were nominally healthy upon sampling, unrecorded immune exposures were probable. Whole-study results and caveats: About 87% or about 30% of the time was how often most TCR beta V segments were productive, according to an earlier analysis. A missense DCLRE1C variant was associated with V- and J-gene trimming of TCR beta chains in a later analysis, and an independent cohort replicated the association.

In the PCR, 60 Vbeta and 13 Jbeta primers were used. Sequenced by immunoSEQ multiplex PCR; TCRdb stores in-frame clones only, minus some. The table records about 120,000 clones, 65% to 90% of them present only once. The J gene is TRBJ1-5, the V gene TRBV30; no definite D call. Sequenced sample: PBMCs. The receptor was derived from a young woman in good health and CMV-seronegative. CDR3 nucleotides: TGTGCCTGGAGCGCTGGACTTAAGGATCAGCCCCAGCATTTT. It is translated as CAWSAGLKDQPQHF.